These 26 T cell receptor beta chains were sequenced from one sample in a study of blood T cells in healthy people across ages. A sample-barcoded 5' primer and a J-beta primer mix were used in a second PCR of roughly 7 to 12 cycles. Via MiXCR, TCRdb re-called the 5' RACE reads, giving one row per CDR3 protein. The profile shows approximately 810,000 distinct CDR3 sequences, around 36% of them singletons. Sequences were obtained from blood. The receptor set was obtained from a man aged 18 to 29 in good health.

The V gene is TRBV12-3 or TRBV12-4, the J gene TRBJ2-3; D unresolved. V lost 0 bases and J lost 4, with 11 bases in between. The CDR3 spans 15 residues. The CDR3 protein is CASSLAPSPPDTQYF. CDR3 DNA sequence: TGTGCCAGCAGTTTAGCCCCATCCCCTCCAGATACGCAGTATTTT.

The genes are TRBV4-1 and TRBJ2-1, with a weak D call TRBD2 (5 bases). The germline V gene has CDR1 MGHRA and CDR2 YSYEKL. V dropped 3 bases and J dropped 0 bases, with 12 bases sitting between them. CDR3 length equals 16 residues. The CDR3 region has the DNA TGCGCCAGCAGCCAGTCCTCGGGGAGCTCCTACAATGAGCAGTTCTTC. Its protein product is CASSQSSGSSYNEQFF.

The chain employs TRBV20-1 and TRBJ2-7; TRBD2 aligns across 8 bases. The CDR3 spans 15 residues. Trimming removed 3 bases from V and 2 bases from J; junction bases left unmatched: 9. Germline CDR1 DFQATT, CDR2 SNEGSKA (reference sequence). The CDR3 coding sequence is TGCAGTGCTAGGGAAGCGGGAGCTTTTCCCTACGAGCAGTACTTC. It yields the protein CSAREAGAFPYEQYF.

The chain couples TRBV7-3 to TRBJ2-3; 9 nucleotides agree with TRBD2. With 4 bases clipped from V and 6 bases from J, the junction kept 8 bases outside the gene matches. The CDR3 spans 15 residues. CDR1 SGHTA and CDR2 FQGTGA come from the germline V gene. Written as DNA, the CDR3 is TGTGCCAGCAGCTCGACTAGCGGACCGTGGGATACGCAGTATTTT. Protein sequence: CASSSTSGPWDTQYF.

V is TRBV5-1 and J is TRBJ2-1, with TRBD2 matching 11 bases. Germline values: CDR1 SGHRS, CDR2 YFSETQ. The CDR3 has 16 residues. The V segment lost 1 base and the J segment 5 bases; nucleotides outside the gene matches: 5. The CDR3 sequence is CASSLPSGGFNNEQFF. CDR3 bases: TGCGCCAGCAGCTTGCCTAGCGGGGGGTTCAACAATGAGCAGTTCTTC.

The chain uses TRBV20-1 and TRBJ2-3; TRBD2 agrees at 9 bases. The ends lost 5 bases at V and 3 bases at J; junction bases unmatched: 18. The CDR3 sequence is 18 residues long. Germline assignment: CDR1 DFQATT and CDR2 SNEGSKA (reference sequence). CDR3 nucleotide sequence: TGCAGTGCTGCCTATGCGGGGGGGCCTTGGGCTAGAACAGATACGCAGTATTTT. Translation: CSAAYAGGPWARTDTQYF.

The rearrangement links TRBV6-5 to TRBJ2-5, with D unresolved. Germline V gives CDR1 MNHEY, CDR2 SVGAGI. The CDR3 spans 14 residues. Trimming pared 0 bases from V and 1 base from J, leaving 6 bases between. CDR3 in DNA: TGTGCCAGCAGTTACTCGGATCTCCAAGAGACCCAGTACTTC. It codes for CASSYSDLQETQYF.

The table lists this clonotype with a few counts. The chain uses TRBV20-1 and TRBJ2-3; D gene unclear. This CDR3 is 13 amino acids long. Germline lookup yields CDR1 DFQATT and CDR2 SNEGSKA (reference sequence). V dropped 0 bases and J dropped 8 bases, with 12 bases sitting between them. CDR3 protein: CSARDRRVGTQYF. The CDR3 DNA follows: TGCAGTGCTAGAGACCGACGCGTAGGTACGCAGTATTTT.

This clonotype was seen a few times. This chain links TRBV5-1 with TRBJ2-1, with unresolved D. Per germline, CDR1 SGHRS and CDR2 YFSETQ. This CDR3 region has 14 residues. Trimming cost V 3 bases and J 6 bases, with 13 bases left between them. The CDR3, as DNA: TGCGCCAGCAGCTGGTCTGGGTTTGTCAATGAGCAGTTCTTC. The encoded protein is CASSWSGFVNEQFF. The full variable domain, in which reference TRBV5-1 and TRBJ2-1 provide the parts outside the CDR3, is KAGVTQTPRYLIKTRGQQVTLSCSPISGHRSVSWYQQTPGQGLQFLFEYFSETQRNKGNFPGRFSGRQFSNSRSEMNVSTLELGDSALYLCASSWSGFVNEQFFGPGTRLTVL.

Comment on this clonotype: One base away lies a much larger clone, so this may be a sequencing read error. This rearrangement joins TRBV12-3 or TRBV12-4 to TRBJ2-1; maybe TRBD2 (6 bases). CDR3 length: 13 residues. The CDR3 bases are TGTGCCTGCAGTTTAACGCGGGATGGTGAGCAGTTCTTC. Protein sequence: CACSLTRDGEQFF.

On this clonotype itself: A much larger clone lies one base from this, so it may be a read error. The chain carries TRBV5-1 and TRBJ2-5; no firm D call. Germline V gene lookup returns CDR1 SGHRS and CDR2 YFSETQ. V lost 4 bases to trimming and J lost 11 bases, with 24 bases between them. The CDR3 extends over 15 amino acids. This chain's CDR3 is CASSPDGSPYNEQYF. The CDR3 nucleotides are TGCGCCAGCAGCCCGGACGGATCCCCCTACAATGAGCAGTACTTC. Full variable domain (remainder filled in from reference TRBV5-1 and TRBJ2-5): KAGVTQTPRYLIKTRGQQVTLSCSPISGHRSVSWYQQTPGQGLQFLFEYFSETQRNKGNFPGRFSGRQFSNSRSEMNVSTLELGDSALYLCASSPDGSPYNEQYFGPGTRLLVL.

This clonotype was seen many times. The rearrangement links TRBV6-2 or TRBV6-3 to TRBJ1-5, with D unresolved. Per germline, CDR1 MNHEY and CDR2 SVGEGT. V was shortened by 1 base and J by 0 bases, with 10 bases between the two germline ends. The CDR3 is made up of 16 amino acids. This CDR3 is CASSYFVWGSNQPQHF. The CDR3, as DNA: TGTGCCAGCAGTTACTTTGTTTGGGGTAGCAATCAGCCCCAGCATTTT.

On this clonotype: It may be a read error: a sequence one base away is much more abundant. The rearrangement joins TRBV6-5 to TRBJ2-1; D possibly corresponds to TRBD2 (5 bases). The DNA end is a closer match to TRBJ2-7, so the J assignment may be wrong. Per the germline V gene, CDR1 is MNHEY and CDR2 is SVGAGI. The CDR3 spans 16 residues. CDR3 bases: TGTGCCAGCAGTTACTCGTATGGGAGCTCCTACAATGAGCAGTACTTC. This translates into CASSYSYGSSYNEQYF.

The chain combines TRBV29-1 with TRBJ2-3; 7 bases agree with TRBD1. CDR3 size: 12 residues. V was pared by 0 bases and J by 6 bases, with 0 bases of the junction left unmatched. The V gene's germline CDR1 is SQVTM and CDR2 ANQGSEA. The CDR3 spells CSVEETGDTQYF. CDR3 bases: TGCAGCGTTGAAGAGACAGGGGATACGCAGTATTTT.

The V gene is TRBV29-1, the J gene TRBJ2-1; TRBD2 aligns across 9 bases. The J segment lost 2 bases and the V segment lost 6 bases, leaving 5 bases of the junction unmatched. Germline V gene lookup returns CDR1 SQVTM and CDR2 ANQGSEA. The CDR3 totals 14 residues. In nucleotides, the CDR3 is TGCAGCGTGAGGGTAGCGGGGGCCTACAATGAGCAGTTCTTC. Amino acids: CSVRVAGAYNEQFF.

As to this clonotype: A read error may produce the germline difference seen at one junction end. The chain uses TRBV10-3 and TRBJ2-1; D may be TRBD1 (5 bases). The CDR3 is 13 residues long. CDR1 is ENHRY and CDR2 is SYGVKD in the germline V gene. The CDR3 is CVISLDTDDEQFF. CDR3 sequence (DNA): TGTGTCATCAGCCTGGACACTGACGATGAGCAGTTCTTC.

This clonotype came up a few times. This chain's CDR3 is CASSHGQRRTDTQYF. CDR3 nucleotide sequence: TGTGCCAGCAGCCACGGCCAGCGGCGCACAGATACGCAGTATTTT. The chain joins TRBV3-1 to TRBJ2-3, with D possibly being TRBD2 (5 bases). Deletions cut 3 bases from V and 1 base from J, with 11 bases between. Germline V CDR1 and CDR2: LGHDT, YNNKEL (reference sequence). This CDR3 comprises 15 residues.

This clonotype was seen a handful of times. This chain links TRBV9 with TRBJ2-5; D possibly uses TRBD1 or TRBD2 (5 bases each). Deletions cut 0 bases from V and 0 bases from J, with 9 bases between. This CDR3 is 15 amino acids long. The V gene's germline CDR1 is SGDLS and CDR2 YYNGEE. The CDR3 spells CASSVGGTYQETQYF. The CDR3 region has the DNA TGTGCCAGCAGCGTAGGTGGGACGTACCAAGAGACCCAGTACTTC.

The table lists this clonotype with many counts. The junction departs from germline at one end; a sequencing error may be responsible. V gene TRBV3-1 combines with J gene TRBJ1-5; D is ambiguous. CDR1 and CDR2 from the germline V gene are LGHDT and YNNKEL (reference sequence). The CDR3 has 15 amino acids. CDR3 bases: TGCGCCAGCAGCCAAGATGGTAATAGCAATCAGCCCCAGCATTTT. This gives the protein CASSQDGNSNQPQHF.

The rearrangement uses TRBV29-1 and TRBJ2-2; no reliable D call. Germline-derived CDR1 and CDR2 are SQVTM and ANQGSEA. V gave up 3 bases and J gave up 1 base, with 6 bases separating them. The CDR3 sequence is 13 residues long. CDR3 in amino acids: CSVEDGNTGELFF. CDR3 DNA: TGCAGCGTTGAGGACGGGAACACCGGGGAGCTGTTTTTT.

This chain links TRBV12-3 or TRBV12-4 with TRBJ1-2; D is possibly TRBD1 (5 bases). The ends were cut back, 2 bases at V and 6 bases at J, with 13 bases in the middle. The CDR3 is 14 amino acids. CDR3: CASSLKRGGNGYTF. The CDR3 DNA is TGTGCCAGCAGTTTAAAACGGGGGGGGAATGGCTACACCTTC.

This clonotype showed up just a few times. The chain links TRBV5-1 to TRBJ2-3; a weak D match, TRBD1 (5 bases). The CDR3 runs 15 residues. Per the germline V gene, CDR1 is SGHRS and CDR2 is YFSETQ. V was pared by 0 bases and J by 2 bases, with 10 bases between. The CDR3 spells CASSLGATVTDTQYF. CDR3 bases: TGCGCCAGCAGCTTGGGTGCGACAGTCACAGATACGCAGTATTTT.

CDR3 loop: CASTSRRGSYEQYF. The CDR3 nucleotides are TGTGCCAGCACCTCCAGGCGGGGGTCCTACGAGCAGTACTTC. The chain recombines TRBV11-1 with TRBJ2-7; the match to TRBD2 covers 7 bases. With V trimmed by 7 bases and J by 1 base, 7 bases remained unmatched. This CDR3 is 14 amino acids long. CDR1 and CDR2 (germline): SGHAT, FQDESV (reference sequence).

The table lists this clonotype with a count of one. This chain connects TRBV20-1 to TRBJ2-1, with a tentative D call TRBD2 (6 bases). The CDR3 sequence is 11 residues long. Germline CDR1 is DFQATT and CDR2 is SNEGSKA (reference sequence). Trimming removed 5 bases at V and 10 bases at J, with 12 bases between. The DNA of the CDR3 is TGCAGTGCTTCTGGGGACTGGGAGCAGTTCTTC. It codes for CSASGDWEQFF.

This clonotype was seen a handful of times. Here the CDR3 DNA reads TGCAGTTCCAGCCCTGGACAGACCAATGAGCAGTACTTC. This sequence encodes CSSSPGQTNEQYF. The chain combines TRBV20-1 with TRBJ2-7; a weak D match, TRBD1 (6 bases). The CDR3 loop spans 13 amino acids. V was shortened by 8 bases and J by 7 bases, with 21 bases between the two germline ends. Germline loops: CDR1 DFQATT, CDR2 SNEGSKA (reference sequence).

The gene calls are TRBV29-1 and TRBJ2-5, with D hard to call. With the DNA end fitting TRBJ2-1 better, the J assignment may be wrong. The CDR3 covers 12 residues. Germline V gene lookup returns CDR1 SQVTM and CDR2 ANQGSEA. The CDR3: CSVGGTPETQFF. DNA for the CDR3: TGCAGCGTTGGAGGAACCCCCGAGACCCAGTTCTTC.